This T cell receptor (beta chain) was captured in a study of OX40 agonist ivuxolimab in advanced cancers. Study at large: Those enrolled were around 87% male, with a mean age of roughly 60 years and ages from about 20 to 80.

The data were produced by immunoSEQ multiplex PCR, yet TCRdb's version contains in-frame clones alone and is incomplete. The sample consists of 75,000 to 100,000 clones, approximately 91% of them appearing once. Cycle 7 day 1, cycle 4 day 1, and baseline were the timepoints at which blood was sampled. Study findings and constraints: Some nonresponders additionally presented with little normalized T-cell clonal expansion. By week 6 at 0.1 to 3.0 mg/kg, blood CD4+ and CD8+ T cells had expanded clonally.

About this clone itself: Its antigen remains unknown. The sample has other DNA sequences that encode this CDR3 too.

This CDR3 region has 14 residues. Germline V lookup: CDR1 SEHNR, CDR2 FQNEAQ (reference sequence). V lost 1 base and J lost 0, with 5 bases in between. V is TRBV7-9 and J is TRBJ2-3, with a tentative D call TRBD1 (5 bases). The source is an adult with an advanced solid tumor such as melanoma, head and neck, liver or kidney cancer. The material sequenced was CD4+ or CD8+ T cells sorted from blood, taken in a trial of the OX40 agonist ivuxolimab. The chain's CDR3 is CASSLGQSTDTQYF. The CDR3 DNA follows: TGTGCCAGCAGCTTAGGACAGAGCACAGATACGCAGTATTTT.